The 30 T cell receptor beta chains listed next were all sequenced from one sample in a study of shared clonotypes between healthy human individuals. Sequencing was performed with immunoSEQ multiplex PCR; in TCRdb, only in-frame clones are kept and a portion is missing. The table has 740,000 or so clones, roughly 72% seen once. The specimen sequenced was memory CD4+ T cells sorted from blood. Subset noted: CD45RA-negative fraction. The receptor set was obtained from a woman younger than 45 in good health.

Concerning this clone itself: A read error may account for a junction end that differs from germline. The V gene is TRBV6-6, the J gene TRBJ1-1, with D perhaps matching TRBD1 (5 bases). This CDR3 has 13 amino acids. From germline, CDR1 is MNHNY and CDR2 SVGAGI (reference sequence). Here the CDR3 DNA reads TGTGCCAGCAGTTACTCGGGACGCCCTGAGGCTTTCTTT. Translating it yields CASSYSGRPEAFF.

The chain employs TRBV9 and TRBJ2-1, with 7 bases that match TRBD2. J gave up 4 bases and V 0 bases, and 10 bases lay outside the gene matches. Looked up from germline, CDR1 is SGDLS and CDR2 is YYNGEE. CDR3 length equals 17 residues. The CDR3 region is CASSVGVYGGSYNEQFF. CDR3 DNA: TGTGCCAGCAGCGTAGGTGTTTACGGCGGGAGTTACAATGAGCAGTTCTTC. The variable domain in full, completed from reference TRBV9 and TRBJ2-1, reads DSGVTQTPKHLITATGQRVTLRCSPRSGDLSVYWYQQSLDQGLQFLIQYYNGEERAKGNILERFSAQQFPDLHSELNLSSLELGDSALYFCASSVGVYGGSYNEQFFGPGTRLTVL.

This rearrangement joins TRBV28 to TRBJ2-5; D is possibly TRBD2 (5 bases). CDR1 is MDHEN and CDR2 is SYDVKM in the germline V gene. The ends were cut back, 0 bases at V and 1 base at J, with 9 bases in the middle. The CDR3 runs 15 residues. This CDR3 reads CASSLWSRVQETQYF. Written as DNA, the CDR3 is TGTGCCAGCAGTTTATGGTCGAGGGTCCAAGAGACCCAGTACTTC.

The CDR3 DNA is TGCGCCAGCAGCTTGACGTGGGGGGGTAGCACAGATACGCAGTATTTT. It yields the protein CASSLTWGGSTDTQYF. V usage is TRBV5-1 and J usage is TRBJ2-3; 7 nucleotides line up with TRBD2. The V and J ends lost 1 base and 0 bases, in that order; junction bases with no gene match: 5. The CDR3 is 16 amino acids. CDR1 is SGHRS and CDR2 is YFSETQ in the germline V gene.

The V gene is TRBV28, the J gene TRBJ1-1; possible D gene TRBD1, 6 bases. Trimming stripped 6 bases from V and 4 bases from J, with 12 bases between. Germline V gene sequence: CDR1 MDHEN, CDR2 SYDVKM. The CDR3 is 13 amino acids. CDR3 DNA: TGTGCCAGCAGGGAACGACAGGCCACTGAAGCTTTCTTT. The encoded protein is CASRERQATEAFF.

This chain connects TRBV5-1 to TRBJ2-3; tentative D call: TRBD1 (5 bases). The CDR3 covers 14 residues. V was clipped by 5 bases and J by 0 bases, with 10 bases between them. Germline-derived CDR1 and CDR2 are SGHRS and YFSETQ. For the CDR3, the DNA is TGCGCCAGCAGAGAGCAGGGCAGCACAGATACGCAGTATTTT. Amino acids: CASREQGSTDTQYF.

This chain connects TRBV30 to TRBJ2-3; possibly TRBD2 for D (5 bases). Germline assignment: CDR1 GTSNPN and CDR2 SVGIG (reference sequence). The CDR3 loop spans 13 amino acids. Trimming removed 6 bases at V and 5 bases at J, with 15 bases between. The CDR3 here is CACRTGIRDTQYF. The CDR3 region has the DNA TGTGCCTGCAGGACTGGTATAAGAGATACGCAGTATTTT.

There are a few counts of this clone. This sequence joins TRBV28 and TRBJ2-1; 10 bases map to TRBD2. This CDR3 has 15 residues. Looked up from germline, CDR1 is MDHEN and CDR2 is SYDVKM. Unmatched junction bases numbered 5, after V lost 6 bases and J lost 3 bases. The CDR3 sequence is CASRWTSGVYNEQFF. CDR3 nucleotides: TGTGCCAGCAGATGGACTAGCGGAGTCTACAATGAGCAGTTCTTC.

V usage is TRBV5-1 and J usage is TRBJ1-2; 10 positions agree with TRBD1. After removal of 0 bases from V and 10 bases from J, the junction contained 3 bases not matched to a gene. Germline V gives CDR1 SGHRS, CDR2 YFSETQ. CDR3 size: 13 residues. The chain's CDR3 is CASSLAGTGDYTF. CDR3 in DNA: TGCGCCAGCAGCTTGGCCGGGACAGGGGACTACACCTTC.

This chain joins TRBV11-2 and TRBJ1-4; tentative D call: TRBD1 (6 bases). V shed 6 bases and J shed 2 bases, with 13 bases lying between them. Germline values: CDR1 SGHAT, CDR2 FQNNGV. The CDR3 totals 15 residues. Here the CDR3 DNA reads TGTGCCAGCAGGAGAGGGGGGGGCACTAATGAAAAACTGTTTTTT. Protein: CASRRGGGTNEKLFF.

The chain has TRBV7-2 and TRBJ2-1, with 8 positions matching TRBD2. Germline V lookup: CDR1 SGHTA, CDR2 FQGNSA. This CDR3 is built from 16 residues. Trimming cost V 4 bases and J 2 bases; bases outside gene matches: 7. The CDR3 protein is CASSSQAGAPYNEQFF. The CDR3 coding sequence is TGTGCCAGCAGCTCGCAAGCGGGAGCCCCCTACAATGAGCAGTTCTTC.

This clone occurred many times. The chain carries TRBV7-2 and TRBJ2-2; D may correspond to TRBD1 or TRBD2 (7 bases each). Germline V CDR1 and CDR2: SGHTA, FQGNSA. Trimming removed 0 bases from V and 5 bases from J, with 16 bases in between. The CDR3 has 17 amino acids. The CDR3 is CASSLAPQGGWTGELFF. Written as DNA, the CDR3 is TGTGCCAGCAGCTTAGCTCCTCAGGGGGGGTGGACCGGGGAGCTGTTTTTT.

As for this clone: Other DNA sequences within the sample encode an identical CDR3. The chain uses TRBV2 and TRBJ1-4; no definite D call. V was trimmed by 4 bases and J by 4 bases, leaving 7 bases between them. Germline CDR1 is SNHLY and CDR2 is FYNNEI. The CDR3 spans 13 residues. This chain's CDR3 is CASSVGFNEKLFF. The CDR3 DNA is TGTGCCAGCAGTGTCGGCTTTAATGAAAAACTGTTTTTT.

This chain links TRBV4-2 with TRBJ1-1, with 7 bases lining up with TRBD1. The CDR3 is 15 amino acids. J lost 7 bases, V lost 7 bases, and 15 bases had no gene match. From germline, CDR1 is LGHNA and CDR2 YNFKEQ. Here the CDR3 reads CASIPARQGLDEAFF. For the CDR3, the DNA is TGTGCCAGCATACCGGCGAGACAGGGTTTGGATGAAGCTTTCTTT.

The rearrangement links TRBV30 to TRBJ1-3; unclear D gene. Germline V gene data show CDR1 as GTSNPN and CDR2 as SVGIG (reference sequence). CDR3 length: 13 residues. Trimming removed 7 bases from V and 1 base from J, with 11 bases in between. CDR3 loop: CASQSTSGNTIYF. The CDR3 nucleotides read TGTGCCTCCCAGTCTACTTCTGGAAACACCATATATTTT.

This chain uses TRBV4-1 with TRBJ2-7, with 8 bases aligning to TRBD2. This CDR3 spans 16 amino acids. After removal of 1 base from V and 0 bases from J, the junction contained 5 bases not matched to a gene. CDR1 MGHRA and CDR2 YSYEKL come from the germline V gene. Here the CDR3 DNA reads TGCGCCAGCAGCCAAGGACCCAGCGGGAGCTCCTACGAGCAGTACTTC. Encoded protein: CASSQGPSGSSYEQYF.

This clone has just one count. The chain employs TRBV6-5 and TRBJ2-6; D might be TRBD1 (5 bases). CDR1 and CDR2 (germline): MNHEY, SVGAGI. There are 16 residues in the CDR3. V shed 4 bases and J shed 0 bases, with 10 bases lying between them. CDR3 amino acids: CASSLPTDSGANVLTF. The CDR3 DNA reads as TGTGCCAGCAGTTTGCCGACAGACTCTGGGGCCAACGTCCTGACTTTC.

Note on this clone: A read error may be the cause here, since a much bigger clone is one base away. This sequence joins TRBV7-2 and TRBJ1-1; 10 bases fit TRBD1. The V gene's germline CDR1 is SGHTA and CDR2 FQGNSA. The trim removed 5 bases at V and 1 base at J, leaving 1 base unmatched. The CDR3 contains 14 residues. The CDR3 loop is CASSRDRGNTEAFF. CDR3 nucleotide sequence: TGTGCCAGCAGCCGGGACAGGGGGAACACTGAAGCTTTCTTT.

V gene TRBV18 combines with J gene TRBJ2-3; D possibly corresponds to TRBD1 (5 bases). V was pared by 3 bases and J by 5 bases, with 12 bases between. The CDR3 extends over 14 amino acids. The germline V gene has CDR1 KGHSH and CDR2 LQKENI. DNA of the CDR3: TGTGCCAGCTCACCGGGCAGGGTTGGAGATACGCAGTATTTT. This encodes CASSPGRVGDTQYF. The full variable domain, in which reference TRBV18 and TRBJ2-3 provide the parts outside the CDR3, is NAGVMQNPRHLVRRRGQEARLRCSPMKGHSHVYWYRQLPEEGLKFMVYLQKENIIDESGMPKERFSAEFPKEGPSILRIQQVVRGDSAAYFCASSPGRVGDTQYFGPGTRLTVL.

This chain uses TRBV10-1 with TRBJ1-5; D gene ambiguous. Trimming removed 3 bases from V and 5 bases from J, with 5 bases in between. Per germline, CDR1 WNHNN and CDR2 SYGVQD (reference sequence). The CDR3 runs to 12 residues. In DNA, the CDR3 is TGCGCCAGCAGTGATGGGTATCAGCCCCAGCATTTT. Protein: CASSDGYQPQHF.

This chain uses TRBV7-8 with TRBJ1-1, with D unresolved. This CDR3 is 14 amino acids long. In germline, CDR1 is SGHVS, CDR2 FQNEAQ. Trimming cost V 2 bases and J 0 bases, with 7 bases left between them. CDR3 DNA: TGTGCCAGCAGCTTAATACCCATGAACACTGAAGCTTTCTTT. It specifies CASSLIPMNTEAFF.

CDR3 coding DNA: TGTGCCAGCAGCTTTTACGACACCGGGGAGCTGTTTTTT. It yields the protein CASSFYDTGELFF. The V and J genes are TRBV5-4 and TRBJ2-2, with D unclear. The CDR3 runs to 13 residues. Germline V gives CDR1 SGHNT, CDR2 YYREEE (reference sequence). V lost 2 bases and J 3 bases, leaving 5 bases between the germline ends.

The chain carries TRBV10-3 and TRBJ2-1; D remains ambiguous. The CDR3 totals 14 residues. From germline, CDR1 is ENHRY and CDR2 SYGVKD. V lost 0 bases and J lost 3, with 6 bases in between. The CDR3 region is CAISESSSYNEQFF. The CDR3 DNA follows: TGTGCCATCAGTGAGTCATCCAGCTACAATGAGCAGTTCTTC.

The V call is TRBV7-9, the J call TRBJ2-3; the D gene is possibly TRBD1 (6 bases). CDR3 size: 17 residues. V shed 3 bases and J shed 0 bases, with 16 bases lying between them. Germline V gives CDR1 SEHNR, CDR2 FQNEAQ (reference sequence). The DNA for the CDR3 is TGTGCCAGCAGCTTCACGGGACAATATCTTAGCACAGATACGCAGTATTTT. It yields the protein CASSFTGQYLSTDTQYF.

This clone was seen only once. The chain is built from TRBV6-6 and TRBJ1-5; the D gene is possibly TRBD1 (5 bases). Trimming cost V 7 bases and J 2 bases, with 15 bases left between them. Per germline, CDR1 MNHNY and CDR2 SVGAGI (reference sequence). This CDR3 contains 15 residues. The CDR3 DNA sequence: TGTGCCAGCACTCCCTCGGGGCAGGGCAATCAGCCCCAGCATTTT. Its protein is CASTPSGQGNQPQHF.

This clone was detected once. The chain recombines TRBV28 with TRBJ2-7; tentatively, D is TRBD1 (5 bases). The CDR3 totals 11 residues. V was shortened by 10 bases and J by 4 bases, with 11 bases between the two germline ends. In germline, CDR1 is MDHEN, CDR2 SYDVKM. This chain's CDR3 is CATLGVYEQYF. The CDR3, as DNA: TGTGCCACCTTAGGGGTATACGAGCAGTACTTC.

This clone was found once. This chain connects TRBV28 to TRBJ2-7; D is perhaps TRBD2 (5 bases). Deletions cut 3 bases from V and 0 bases from J, with 9 bases between. Germline CDR1 is MDHEN and CDR2 is SYDVKM. The CDR3 runs 14 residues. The CDR3 coding sequence is TGTGCCAGCAGTTTTCTAGCTCGCTCCTACGAGCAGTACTTC. It is translated as CASSFLARSYEQYF.

Only one count was recorded for this clone. The chain uses TRBV4-2 and TRBJ2-1; weak D call: TRBD2 (5 bases). The V gene lost 1 base and the J gene lost 0 bases, with 10 bases spanning the gap. Germline CDR1 is LGHNA and CDR2 is YNFKEQ. There are 16 residues in the CDR3. CDR3 DNA: TGTGCCAGCAGCCAAGGCGGACTTTACTCCTACAATGAGCAGTTCTTC. Its translation: CASSQGGLYSYNEQFF.

This clone came up once. The chain has TRBV5-1 and TRBJ1-1, with D perhaps matching TRBD1 (5 bases). V was cut by 7 bases and J by 3 bases, with 13 bases left in between. Germline V gene lookup returns CDR1 SGHRS and CDR2 YFSETQ. There are 13 residues in the CDR3. CDR3 DNA: TGCGCCAGCGGCGACGGAGGGGACACTGAAGCTTTCTTT. It yields the protein CASGDGGDTEAFF.

This clone has a handful of counts. The V gene is TRBV30, the J gene TRBJ2-3, with TRBD2 matching 8 bases. The length of the CDR3 is 17 residues. Germline V lookup: CDR1 GTSNPN, CDR2 SVGIG (reference sequence). The junction had 10 bases not matched to a gene; V was cut back by 0 bases and J by 2 bases. The CDR3 DNA reads as TGTGCCTGGAGTGTCTTAGCGGGACGGGGGTACACAGATACGCAGTATTTT. This codes for CAWSVLAGRGYTDTQYF. Using reference TRBV30 and TRBJ2-3 for the parts outside the CDR3, the full variable domain is SQTIHQWPATLVQPVGSPLSLECTVEGTSNPNLYWYRQAAGRGLQLLFYSVGIGQISSEVPQNLSASRPQDRQFILSSKKLLLSDSGFYLCAWSVLAGRGYTDTQYFGPGTRLTVL.